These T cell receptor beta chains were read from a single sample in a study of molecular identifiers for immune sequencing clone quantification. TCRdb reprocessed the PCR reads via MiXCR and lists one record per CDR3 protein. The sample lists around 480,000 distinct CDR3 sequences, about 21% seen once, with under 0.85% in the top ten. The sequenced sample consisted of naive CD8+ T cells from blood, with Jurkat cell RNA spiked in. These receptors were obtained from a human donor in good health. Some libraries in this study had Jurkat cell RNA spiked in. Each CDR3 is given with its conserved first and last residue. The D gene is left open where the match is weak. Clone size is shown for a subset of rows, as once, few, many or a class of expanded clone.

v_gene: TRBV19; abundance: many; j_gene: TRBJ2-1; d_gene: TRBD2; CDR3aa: CASSIVGLAYNEQFF; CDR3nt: TGTGCCAGTAGTATAGTTGGACTAGCTTACAATGAGCAGTTCTTC
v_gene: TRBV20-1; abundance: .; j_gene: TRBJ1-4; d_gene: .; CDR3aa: CSARDFSHPGDEKLFF; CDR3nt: TGCAGTGCTAGAGATTTCAGCCACCCAGGAGATGAAAAACTGTTTTTT
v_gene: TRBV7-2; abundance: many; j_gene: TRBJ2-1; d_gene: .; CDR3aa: CASRIDGANYNEQFF; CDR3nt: TGTGCCAGCAGAATCGACGGGGCCAATTACAATGAGCAGTTCTTC
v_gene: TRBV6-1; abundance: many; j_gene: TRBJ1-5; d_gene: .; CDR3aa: CASSEEGGLEQPQHF; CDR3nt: TGTGCCAGCAGTGAAGAGGGAGGGTTGGAACAGCCCCAGCATTTT
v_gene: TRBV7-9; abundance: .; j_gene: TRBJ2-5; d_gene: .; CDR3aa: CASSPRPETQYF; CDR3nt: TGTGCCAGCAGCCCCCGGCCGGAGACCCAGTACTTC
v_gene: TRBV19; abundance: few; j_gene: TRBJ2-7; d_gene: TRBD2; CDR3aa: CASSAGLAPSYEQYF; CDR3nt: TGTGCCAGTAGTGCGGGACTAGCCCCCTCCTACGAGCAGTACTTC
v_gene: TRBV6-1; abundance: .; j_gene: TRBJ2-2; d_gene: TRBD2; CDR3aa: CASGVLAGAGGELFF; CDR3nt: TGTGCCAGCGGTGTTCTAGCGGGGGCGGGCGGGGAGCTGTTTTTT
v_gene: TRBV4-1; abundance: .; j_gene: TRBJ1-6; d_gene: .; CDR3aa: CASSQDGITGSSYNSPLHF; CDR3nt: TGCGCCAGCAGCCAAGATGGGATAACAGGATCGTCCTATAATTCACCCCTCCACTTT
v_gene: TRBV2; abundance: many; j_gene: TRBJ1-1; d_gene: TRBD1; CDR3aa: CASTPLEGAVRTNTEAFF; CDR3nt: TGTGCCAGCACCCCTCTAGAGGGGGCGGTTCGAACGAACACTGAAGCTTTCTTT
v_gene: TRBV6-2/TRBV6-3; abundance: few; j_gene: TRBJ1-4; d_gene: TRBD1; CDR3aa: CASSYWGRDSKFF; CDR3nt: TGTGCCAGCAGTTACTGGGGCCGGGACAGCAAGTTTTTT
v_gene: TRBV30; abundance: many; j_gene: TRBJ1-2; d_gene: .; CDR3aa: CAWNCHTGTNYGYTF; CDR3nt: TGTGCCTGGAATTGCCATACGGGGACTAACTATGGCTACACCTTC
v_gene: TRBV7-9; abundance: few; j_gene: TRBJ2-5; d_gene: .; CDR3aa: CASSFGGPSPFGETQYF; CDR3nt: TGTGCCAGCAGCTTCGGTGGGCCGAGCCCTTTTGGGGAGACCCAGTACTTC
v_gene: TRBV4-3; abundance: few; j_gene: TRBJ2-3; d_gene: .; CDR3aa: CASSPEPGRPSTDTQYF; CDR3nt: TGCGCCAGCAGCCCGGAGCCAGGGAGGCCTAGCACAGATACGCAGTATTTT
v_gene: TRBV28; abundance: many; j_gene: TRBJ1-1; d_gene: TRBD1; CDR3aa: CASSFKPGQGEGTEAFF; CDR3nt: TGTGCCAGCAGTTTTAAACCGGGACAGGGGGAGGGCACTGAAGCTTTCTTT
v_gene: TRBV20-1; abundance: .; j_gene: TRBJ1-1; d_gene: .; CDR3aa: CSARDLGLDAFF; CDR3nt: TGCAGTGCTAGAGATCTTGGACTGGACGCTTTCTTT
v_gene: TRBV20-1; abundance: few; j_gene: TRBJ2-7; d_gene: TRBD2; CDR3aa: CSAREGLAGDEQYF; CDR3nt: TGCAGTGCCCGGGAGGGGCTAGCGGGAGACGAGCAGTACTTC
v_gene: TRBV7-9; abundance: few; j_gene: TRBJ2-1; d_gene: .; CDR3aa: CASSLESVNNEQFF; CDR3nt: TGTGCCAGCAGCTTAGAGTCGGTAAACAATGAGCAGTTCTTC
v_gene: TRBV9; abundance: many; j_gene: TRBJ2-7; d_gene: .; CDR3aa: CASSVGRSTSYEQYF; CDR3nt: TGTGCCAGCAGCGTCGGACGGAGTACCTCCTACGAGCAGTACTTC
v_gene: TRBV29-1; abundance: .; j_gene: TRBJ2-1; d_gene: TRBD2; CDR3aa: CSVSLGTSVGNEQFF; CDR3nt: TGCAGCGTGAGCCTAGGGACTAGTGTAGGCAATGAGCAGTTCTTC
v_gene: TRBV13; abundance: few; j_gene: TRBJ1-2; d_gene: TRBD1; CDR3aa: CASSLVTGQNYGYTF; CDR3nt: TGTGCCAGCAGCTTGGTGACAGGGCAAAACTATGGCTACACCTTC
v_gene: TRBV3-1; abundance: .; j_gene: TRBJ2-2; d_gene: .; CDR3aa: CASSQVLRDNPQKGDTGELFF; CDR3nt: TGTGCCAGCAGCCAAGTTCTTCGGGACAACCCCCAAAAAGGAGACACCGGGGAGCTGTTTTTT
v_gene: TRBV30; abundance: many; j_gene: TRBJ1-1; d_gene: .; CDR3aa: CAWSVDLIEAFF; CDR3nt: TGTGCCTGGAGTGTAGACTTGATTGAAGCTTTCTTT
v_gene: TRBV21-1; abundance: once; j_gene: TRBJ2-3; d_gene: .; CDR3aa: CASGTDRGHGTDTQYF; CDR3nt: TGTGCCAGCGGCACAGACAGGGGGCACGGCACAGATACGCAGTATTTT
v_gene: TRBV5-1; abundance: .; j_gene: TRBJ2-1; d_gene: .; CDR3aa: CASLGGASANNEQFF; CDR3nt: TGCGCCAGCCTGGGGGGGGCTAGCGCGAACAATGAGCAGTTCTTC
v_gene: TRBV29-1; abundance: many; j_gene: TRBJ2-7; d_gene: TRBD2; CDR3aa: CSVEGGRYEQYF; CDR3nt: TGCAGCGTTGAGGGCGGGAGGTACGAGCAGTACTTC
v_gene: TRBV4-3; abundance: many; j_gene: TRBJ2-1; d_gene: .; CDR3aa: CASSQAGSSYNEQFF; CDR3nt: TGCGCCAGCAGCCAAGCGGGGTCCTCCTACAATGAGCAGTTCTTC
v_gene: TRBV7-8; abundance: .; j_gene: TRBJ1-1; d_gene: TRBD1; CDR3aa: CASSLTPGQANTEAFF; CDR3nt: TGTGCCAGCAGCTTGACGCCGGGACAGGCGAACACTGAAGCTTTCTTT
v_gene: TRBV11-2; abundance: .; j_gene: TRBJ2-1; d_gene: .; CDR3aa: CASSLESHEQFF; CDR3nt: TGTGCCAGCAGCTTAGAGAGCCATGAGCAGTTCTTC
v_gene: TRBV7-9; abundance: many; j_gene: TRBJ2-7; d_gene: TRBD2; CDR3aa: CASSEPAGGHEQYF; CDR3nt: TGTGCCAGCAGCGAGCCAGCGGGAGGGCATGAGCAGTACTTC
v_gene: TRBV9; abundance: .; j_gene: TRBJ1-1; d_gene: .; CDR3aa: CASSVGPWGNTEAFF; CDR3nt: TGTGCCAGCAGCGTAGGTCCGTGGGGGAACACTGAAGCTTTCTTT
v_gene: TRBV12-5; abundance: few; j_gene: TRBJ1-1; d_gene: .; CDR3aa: CASGGGTLSEAFF; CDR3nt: TGTGCTAGTGGCGGGGGGACCTTATCGGAGGCTTTCTTT
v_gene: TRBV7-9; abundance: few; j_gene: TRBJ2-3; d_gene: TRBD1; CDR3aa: CASRSGQVSTDTQYF; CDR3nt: TGTGCCAGCAGATCGGGACAGGTTAGCACAGATACGCAGTATTTT
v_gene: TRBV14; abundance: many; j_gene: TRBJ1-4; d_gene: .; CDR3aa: CASSQEFPVANEKLFF; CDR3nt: TGTGCCAGCAGCCAAGAATTCCCCGTGGCTAATGAAAAACTGTTTTTT
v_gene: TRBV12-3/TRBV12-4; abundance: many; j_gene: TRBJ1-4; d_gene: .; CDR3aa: CASREGGTNEKLFF; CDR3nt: TGTGCCAGCAGAGAGGGTGGAACTAATGAAAAACTGTTTTTT
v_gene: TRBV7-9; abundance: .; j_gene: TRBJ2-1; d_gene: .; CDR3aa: CASSPPSNEQFF; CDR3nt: TGTGCCAGCAGCCCACCTTCCAATGAGCAGTTCTTC
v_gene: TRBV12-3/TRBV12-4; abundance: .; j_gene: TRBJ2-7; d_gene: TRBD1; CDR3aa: CASSPDRGSSYEQYF; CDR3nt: TGTGCCAGCAGCCCTGACAGGGGGAGCTCCTACGAGCAGTACTTC
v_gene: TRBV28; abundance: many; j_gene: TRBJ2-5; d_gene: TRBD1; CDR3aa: CASSSTGRGETQYF; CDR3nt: TGTGCCAGCAGCTCGACAGGGCGAGGAGAGACCCAGTACTTC
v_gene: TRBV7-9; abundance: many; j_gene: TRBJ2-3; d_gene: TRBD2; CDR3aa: CASSLVFHGTSGAFTQYF; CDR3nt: TGTGCCAGCAGCTTAGTCTTTCACGGGACTAGCGGGGCTTTTACGCAGTATTTT
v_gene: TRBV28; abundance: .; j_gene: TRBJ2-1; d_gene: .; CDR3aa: CASLPAGSSYDEQFF; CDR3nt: TGTGCCAGCCTGCCCGCTGGAAGCTCCTACGATGAGCAGTTCTTC
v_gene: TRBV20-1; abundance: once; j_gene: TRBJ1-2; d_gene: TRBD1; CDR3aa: CSARQSPTGGIEVLNYGYTF; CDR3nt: TGCAGTGCTAGGCAGTCACCGACAGGGGGCATCGAGGTCCTCAACTATGGCTACACCTTC
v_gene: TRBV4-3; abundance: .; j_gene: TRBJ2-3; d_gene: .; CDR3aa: CASSQERGMTGTQYF; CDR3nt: TGCGCCAGCAGCCAAGAACGCGGGATGACAGGTACGCAGTATTTT
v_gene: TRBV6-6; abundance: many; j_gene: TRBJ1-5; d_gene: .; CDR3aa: CASSSGANRASQPQHF; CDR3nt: TGTGCCAGCAGTTCCGGGGCGAACAGGGCCTCCCAGCCCCAGCATTTT
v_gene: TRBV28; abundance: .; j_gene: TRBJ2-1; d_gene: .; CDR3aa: CASNQGPDEQFF; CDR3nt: TGTGCCAGCAACCAGGGTCCGGATGAGCAGTTCTTC
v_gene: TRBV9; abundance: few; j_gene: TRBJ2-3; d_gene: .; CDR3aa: CASNIELWGGGDTQYF; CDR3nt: TGTGCCAGCAACATAGAATTATGGGGAGGAGGAGATACGCAGTATTTT
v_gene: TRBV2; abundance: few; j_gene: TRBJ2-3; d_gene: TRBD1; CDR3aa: CASNWDSPFPDTQYF; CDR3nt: TGTGCCAGCAATTGGGACAGTCCTTTCCCAGATACGCAGTATTTT
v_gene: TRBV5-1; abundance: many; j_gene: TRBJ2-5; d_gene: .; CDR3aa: CASSLVGGRLSETQYF; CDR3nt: TGCGCCAGCAGCTTGGTTGGGGGGCGCTTATCGGAGACCCAGTACTTC
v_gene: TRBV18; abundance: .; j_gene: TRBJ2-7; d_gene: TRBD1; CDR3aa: CASSPDPWDRTTTYEQCF; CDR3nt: TGTGCCAGCTCACCAGACCCGTGGGACAGGACGACCACCTACGAGCAGTGCTTC
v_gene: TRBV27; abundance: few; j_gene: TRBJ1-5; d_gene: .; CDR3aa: CASSWRAGGKPQHF; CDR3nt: TGTGCCAGCAGTTGGCGGGCAGGCGGCAAGCCCCAGCATTTT
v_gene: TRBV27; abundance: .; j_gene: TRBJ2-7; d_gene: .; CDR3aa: CASSDWGNTGNPYEQYF; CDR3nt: TGTGCCAGCAGTGACTGGGGAAACACAGGGAATCCCTACGAGCAGTACTTC
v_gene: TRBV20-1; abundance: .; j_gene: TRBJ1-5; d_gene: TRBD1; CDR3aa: CSARGAVGGLRHF; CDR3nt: TGCAGTGCTAGAGGGGCGGTAGGGGGCCTTAGGCATTTT
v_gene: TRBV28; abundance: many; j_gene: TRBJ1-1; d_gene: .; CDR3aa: CASSLRGDSTEAFF; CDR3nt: TGTGCCAGCAGTTTGCGGGGGGACTCCACTGAAGCTTTCTTT
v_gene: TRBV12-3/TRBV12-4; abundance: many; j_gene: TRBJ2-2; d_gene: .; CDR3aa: CASSFRIQYTGELFF; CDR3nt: TGTGCCAGCAGTTTTAGGATTCAGTACACCGGGGAGCTGTTTTTT
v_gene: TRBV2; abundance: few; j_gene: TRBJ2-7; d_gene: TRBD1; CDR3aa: CASIPGQGHSEQYF; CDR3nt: TGTGCCAGCATTCCGGGACAGGGACATAGCGAGCAGTACTTC
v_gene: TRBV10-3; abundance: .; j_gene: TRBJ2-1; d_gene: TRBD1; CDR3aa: CAISGAGTGYNEQFF; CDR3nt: TGTGCCATCAGTGGGGCCGGGACAGGGTACAATGAGCAGTTCTTC
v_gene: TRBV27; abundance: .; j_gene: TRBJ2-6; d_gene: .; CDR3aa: CASSLRPGTGSGANVLTF; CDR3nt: TGTGCCAGCAGTTTACGTCCCGGGACGGGGTCTGGGGCCAACGTCCTGACTTTC
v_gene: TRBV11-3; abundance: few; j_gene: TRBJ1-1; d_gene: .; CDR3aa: CASSLDPRLWNTEAFF; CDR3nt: TGTGCCAGCAGCTTAGATCCCCGACTGTGGAACACTGAAGCTTTCTTT
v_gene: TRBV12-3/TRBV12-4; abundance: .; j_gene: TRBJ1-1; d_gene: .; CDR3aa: CASSFAGPNTEAFF; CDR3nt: TGTGCCAGCAGTTTCGCAGGGCCGAACACTGAAGCTTTCTTT
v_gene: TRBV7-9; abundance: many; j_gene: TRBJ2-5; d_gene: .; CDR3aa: CASSLRQETQYF; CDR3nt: TGTGCCAGCAGTTTGCGACAAGAGACCCAGTACTTC
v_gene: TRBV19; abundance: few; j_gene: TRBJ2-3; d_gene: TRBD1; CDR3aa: CASHWTGGPTDTQYF; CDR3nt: TGTGCCAGCCATTGGACAGGCGGGCCCACAGATACGCAGTATTTT